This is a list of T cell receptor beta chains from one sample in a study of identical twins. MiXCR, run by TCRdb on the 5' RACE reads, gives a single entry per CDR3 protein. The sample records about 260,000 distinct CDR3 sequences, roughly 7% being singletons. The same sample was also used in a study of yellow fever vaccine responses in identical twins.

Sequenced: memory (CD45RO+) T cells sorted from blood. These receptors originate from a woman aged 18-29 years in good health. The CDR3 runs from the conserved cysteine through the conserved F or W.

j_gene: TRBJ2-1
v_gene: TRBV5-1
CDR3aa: CASSLATSGANNEQFF

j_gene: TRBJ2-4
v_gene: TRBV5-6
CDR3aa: CASSLDRDIQYF

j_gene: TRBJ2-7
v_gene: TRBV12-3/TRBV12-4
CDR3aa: CASRLAGAYEQYF

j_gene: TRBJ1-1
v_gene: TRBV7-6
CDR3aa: CASSLAPGLSTEAFF

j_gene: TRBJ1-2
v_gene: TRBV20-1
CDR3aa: CSVSSSGTGGYTF

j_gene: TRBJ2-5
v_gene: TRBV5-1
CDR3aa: CASSRVTGSGETQYF

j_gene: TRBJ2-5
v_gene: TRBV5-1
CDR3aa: CASSSRPLTQETQYF

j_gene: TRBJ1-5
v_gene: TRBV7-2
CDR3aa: CASSLEADYGPQHF

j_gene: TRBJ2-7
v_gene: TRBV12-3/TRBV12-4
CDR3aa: CASSAGLAGVEQYF

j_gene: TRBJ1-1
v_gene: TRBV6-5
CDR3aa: CASSLRTYTEAFF

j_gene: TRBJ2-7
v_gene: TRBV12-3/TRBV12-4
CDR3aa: CASSDNLRPYEQYF

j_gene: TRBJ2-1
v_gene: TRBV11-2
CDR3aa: CASSLFFVWGNYNEQFF

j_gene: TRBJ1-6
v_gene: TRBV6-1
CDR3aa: CASSDPSRAYNSPLHF

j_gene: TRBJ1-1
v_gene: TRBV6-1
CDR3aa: CASREGGVGTEAFF

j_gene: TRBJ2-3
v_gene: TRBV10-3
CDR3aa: CAISDRGPTDTQYF

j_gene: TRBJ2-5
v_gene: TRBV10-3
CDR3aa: CAISDWETQYF

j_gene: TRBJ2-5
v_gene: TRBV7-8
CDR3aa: CASSLIAGKLETQYF

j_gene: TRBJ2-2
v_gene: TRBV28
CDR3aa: CASSYPTGQLNTGELFF

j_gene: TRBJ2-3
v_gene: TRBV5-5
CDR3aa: CASSWTIADTQYF

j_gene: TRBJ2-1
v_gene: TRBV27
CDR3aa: CASTSVARRTNEQFF

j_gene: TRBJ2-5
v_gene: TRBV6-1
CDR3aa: CASSRDPSPETQYF

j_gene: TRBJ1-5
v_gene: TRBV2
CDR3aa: CASSGEGGGNQPQHF

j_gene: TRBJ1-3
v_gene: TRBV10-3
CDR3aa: CAISGKDRDNTIYF

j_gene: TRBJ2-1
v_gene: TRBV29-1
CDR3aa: CSVEGESRVNEQFF

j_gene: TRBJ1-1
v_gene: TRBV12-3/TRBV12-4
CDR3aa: CASNGGEGAWTEAFF

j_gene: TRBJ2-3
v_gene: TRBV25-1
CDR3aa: CASSESTSGGMMGTDTQYF

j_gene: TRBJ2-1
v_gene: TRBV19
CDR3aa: CASSTSGQGFSNEQFF

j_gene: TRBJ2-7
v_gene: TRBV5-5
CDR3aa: CASSSSLAVSSYEQYF

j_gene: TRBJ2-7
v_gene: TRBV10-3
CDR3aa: CAISDGQGSYEQYF